A selection of T cell receptor beta chains follows, all from one sample in a study of shared T cell receptors in the human thymus. Only in-frame clones appear in the TCRdb table, and some are missing; sequencing was by immunoSEQ multiplex PCR. Of hundreds of thousands of clones listed, around 87% were seen once; the top ten hold under 0.01%. These data also featured in a second study, about human thymus T cells.

Sequenced input: thymocytes. The receptors originated from a boy in the first two years of life with a congenital heart defect. CDR3s include the opening cysteine and the closing phenylalanine or tryptophan. Each record gives: clone size, D gene, J gene, V gene, CDR3 DNA, CDR3 protein. D genes are given only for firm matches. Only some rows state a clone size, as once, few, many or a class for expanded clones.

once | . | TRBJ2-7 | TRBV4-2 | TGTGCCAGCAGCCAAGATGGCTTAGGGCGGCAGGGCTACGAGCAGTACTTC | CASSQDGLGRQGYEQYF
. | . | TRBJ1-6 | TRBV5-1 | TGCGCCAGCAGCTTGGGGGAGGGGTTTTCACCCCTCCACTTT | CASSLGEGFSPLHF
. | TRBD1 | TRBJ2-7 | TRBV28 | TGTGCCAGCAGTTTACCCGACAGGGGACGCTCCTACGAGCAGTACTTC | CASSLPDRGRSYEQYF
few | TRBD2 | TRBJ2-4 | TRBV5-6 | TGTGCCAGCAATAGCAGCGGGAGCCATCCACTAGCCAAAAACATTCAGTACTTC | CASNSSGSHPLAKNIQYF
. | TRBD1 | TRBJ1-2 | TRBV7-9 | TGTGCCAGCAGCAACAGACAGGGATCGCGCTACACCTTC | CASSNRQGSRYTF
. | . | TRBJ1-5 | TRBV6-5 | TGTGCCAGCAGTTACTTGCCCGGTACGCAGCCCCAGCATTTT | CASSYLPGTQPQHF
. | . | TRBJ1-2 | TRBV5-4 | TGTGCCAGCGCCGCTTCGCAACAGCCGTTCTATGGCTACACCTTC | CASAASQQPFYGYTF
. | . | TRBJ2-4 | TRBV4-1 | TGCGCCAGCAGCCAAGATTCTCACAGCCGGGAGGCCAAAAACATTCAGTACTTC | CASSQDSHSREAKNIQYF
once | . | TRBJ2-4 | TRBV5-1 | TGCGCCAGCAGCTTGACAGGACCCCTTAAAAACATTCAGTACTTC | CASSLTGPLKNIQYF
few | . | TRBJ2-1 | TRBV5-6 | TGTGCCAGCAGCTGCTCCCCGGGAAGGGAGCAGTTCTTC | CASSCSPGREQFF
. | TRBD1 | TRBJ2-1 | TRBV5-6 | TGTGCCAGCAGCCACGACAGGGGAAGGGGTTACAATGAGCAGTTCTTC | CASSHDRGRGYNEQFF
. | . | TRBJ2-7 | TRBV5-8 | TGTGCCAGCGAATATGACAGGACCGAATTATACGAGCAGTACTTC | CASEYDRTELYEQYF
. | . | TRBJ2-5 | TRBV21-1 | TGTGCCAGCAGCAAAAGTCCGACTGGAGCGGGAGGGTACCAAGAGACCCAGTACTTC | CASSKSPTGAGGYQETQYF
. | . | TRBJ1-1 | TRBV5-6 | TGTGCCAGCAGCTTGCTGGACAGAGCGAACACTGAAGCTTTCTTT | CASSLLDRANTEAFF
. | . | TRBJ2-7 | TRBV12-5 | TGTGCTAGTGGTTTGGACGCAGGGATGGGCTCCTCCTACGAGCAGTACTTC | CASGLDAGMGSSYEQYF
. | . | TRBJ2-3 | TRBV10-1 | TGCGCCAGCAGTGAGATGCCCCCGTGGACTGGCACAGATACGCAGTATTTT | CASSEMPPWTGTDTQYF
. | . | TRBJ1-4 | TRBV4-2 | TGTGCCAGCACCAAAGGGGTCGTGGGGAATGAAAAACTGTTTTTT | CASTKGVVGNEKLFF
. | . | TRBJ1-5 | TRBV28 | TGTGCCAGCAAGGCGACCTGCAGGGCCCAGCATTTT | CASKATCRAQHF
. | TRBD1 | TRBJ1-1 | TRBV28 | TGTGCCAGCAGTCGGGACAGGATCTACACTGAAGCTTTCTTT | CASSRDRIYTEAFF
. | TRBD2 | TRBJ2-5 | TRBV5-4 | TGTGCCAGCAGCTTGGTGCGGGAGGGGGCCCAAGAGACCCAGTACTTC | CASSLVREGAQETQYF
. | . | TRBJ1-6 | TRBV7-2 | TGTGCCAGCAGCCGGAGCTCAGGGTACAATTCGCCCCTCCACTTT | CASSRSSGYNSPLHF
. | . | TRBJ1-2 | TRBV6-6 | TGTGCCAGCAGTTTCGTCAGGGATGGCTACACCTTC | CASSFVRDGYTF
. | TRBD2 | TRBJ2-7 | TRBV6-1 | TGTGCCACCCGGGGGGCTAGCGGGAGCTACGAGCAGTACTTC | CATRGASGSYEQYF
. | TRBD1 | TRBJ2-7 | TRBV5-6 | TGTGCCAGCAGCTTCGAGGACAGGAAGCGCTACGAGCAGTACTTC | CASSFEDRKRYEQYF
. | . | TRBJ2-1 | TRBV5-1 | TGCGCCAGCAGCTTGGCCCCCCGGGGTGAGCAGTTCTTC | CASSLAPRGEQFF
. | . | TRBJ1-1 | TRBV6-4 | TGTGCCAGCCATAAACCCGACGACATGAACACTGAAGCTTTCTTT | CASHKPDDMNTEAFF